A single sample is the source of the 22 T cell receptor beta chains below, sequenced in a study of shared clonotypes between healthy human individuals (dated by TCRdb to 2018 to 2020). The receptor library was made with the immunoSEQ multiplex PCR assay. TCRdb retrieved this table from immuneACCESS and kept in-frame rearrangements only. Not all clones are present; in checked studies, unresolved V genes account for under half, and no reason is known for the remainder. Within this sample are 2,500,000 or so clones, with roughly nine tenths of them counted one time only. The leading ten clones occupy over 0.12% of the sample. Specimen: naive CD4+ T cells sorted from blood. What the cell subset or site label conveys for this sample: CD45RA+ positively selected. Every receptor here comes from a man between 18 and 35 years old in good health.

The chain joins TRBV6-5 to TRBJ1-4; the match to TRBD1 covers 7 bases. The germline V gene has CDR1 MNHEY and CDR2 SVGAGI. The CDR3 contains 15 residues. The J segment lost 2 bases and the V segment lost 7 bases, leaving 7 bases of the junction unmatched. CDR3 in amino acids: CASKSRGATNEKLFF. The DNA of the CDR3 is TGTGCCAGCAAGAGCAGGGGGGCGACTAATGAAAAACTGTTTTTT.

This clone was detected only once. V gene TRBV9 combines with J gene TRBJ2-3, with D tentatively TRBD2 (5 bases). CDR1 is SGDLS and CDR2 is YYNGEE in the germline V gene. There are 15 residues in the CDR3. Between the trimmed V and J ends, which lost 0 bases and 12 bases, there was a span of 20 bases. The CDR3 DNA reads TGTGCCAGCAGCGTAGTCAAGTTCCTCCGGGGTCCACAGTATTTT. It yields the protein CASSVVKFLRGPQYF.

This clone was observed a single time. This chain links TRBV27 with TRBJ2-2; tentative D call: TRBD2 (5 bases). Germline V gene data show CDR1 as MNHEY and CDR2 as SMNVEV (reference sequence). Trimming shortened V by 2 bases and J by 6 bases, and 7 bases separated the two germline ends. The CDR3 is made up of 13 amino acids. The CDR3 DNA reads TGTGCCAGCAGTTTAATGAGGGCCGGGGAGCTGTTTTTT. Its translation is CASSLMRAGELFF.

The chain combines TRBV7-2 with TRBJ2-5, with D unresolved. Trimming pared 5 bases from V and 2 bases from J, leaving 9 bases between. This CDR3 has 13 residues. Looked up from germline, CDR1 is SGHTA and CDR2 is FQGNSA. The chain's CDR3 is CASSLPAQETQYF. The CDR3 DNA reads as TGTGCCAGCAGCCTGCCCGCACAAGAGACCCAGTACTTC.

CDR3 loop: CASTLNPGPYGYTF. Written as DNA, the CDR3 is TGTGCCAGCACCCTGAATCCGGGACCTTATGGCTACACCTTC. The V and J genes are TRBV6-1 and TRBJ1-2, with a weak D call TRBD1 (5 bases). The CDR3 loop spans 14 amino acids. Germline V lookup: CDR1 MNHNS, CDR2 SASEGT. V gave up 7 bases and J gave up 5 bases, with 17 bases separating them.

The chain employs TRBV18 and TRBJ1-3, with D hard to call. Trimming shortened V by 3 bases and J by 0 bases, and 9 bases separated the two germline ends. The CDR3 extends over 15 amino acids. Germline V gene sequence: CDR1 KGHSH, CDR2 LQKENI. The CDR3 loop is CASSPGIPSGNTIYF. The CDR3 nucleotides are TGTGCCAGCTCACCCGGGATTCCCTCTGGAAACACCATATATTTT.

This clone was seen only once. The chain combines TRBV6-1 with TRBJ2-3; 8 bases fit TRBD1. Germline CDR1 MNHNS, CDR2 SASEGT. With V trimmed by 6 bases and J by 4 bases, 9 bases remained unmatched. The CDR3 consists of 15 residues. The CDR3 spells CASRWDRLGSDTQYF. The CDR3 DNA reads TGTGCCAGCAGGTGGGACAGGTTGGGGTCAGATACGCAGTATTTT.

The rearrangement joins TRBV7-2 to TRBJ2-3; TRBD2 might be the D (5 bases). V lost 7 bases, J lost 5 bases, and 16 bases lay in between. The CDR3 is made up of 14 amino acids. CDR1 is SGHTA and CDR2 is FQGNSA in the germline V gene. The CDR3 coding sequence is TGTGCCAGCACGAGACGAGCGGACGGAGATACGCAGTATTTT. It specifies CASTRRADGDTQYF.

This rearrangement joins TRBV5-1 to TRBJ1-1, with 7 bases that match TRBD1. V lost 5 bases and J lost 1; bases outside the gene matches: 5. The CDR3 covers 14 residues. CDR1 is SGHRS, CDR2 YFSETQ, per germline. The DNA of the CDR3 is TGCGCCAGCAGTCCTGACAGGGCGAACACTGAAGCTTTCTTT. It codes for CASSPDRANTEAFF.

V is TRBV11-3 and J is TRBJ2-1; possible D gene TRBD2, 6 bases. Germline CDR1 is SGHNT and CDR2 is YENEEA. With 5 bases removed from V and 5 bases from J, the gap between germline ends came to 16 bases. The CDR3 runs to 15 residues. The CDR3 coding sequence is TGTGCCAGCAGCCCGGGACTGAAGGCCCACAATGAGCAGTTCTTC. This codes for CASSPGLKAHNEQFF.

With regard to this clone: Other DNA sequences within the sample encode an identical CDR3. The rearrangement joins TRBV6-1 to TRBJ2-2, with 7 bases lining up with TRBD1. CDR1 is MNHNS and CDR2 is SASEGT in the germline V gene. The trim removed 2 bases at V and 6 bases at J, leaving 0 bases unmatched. This CDR3 is built from 13 residues. CDR3 residues: CASSEQGAGELFF. The DNA of the CDR3 is TGTGCCAGCAGTGAACAGGGGGCCGGGGAGCTGTTTTTT.

The rearrangement joins TRBV25-1 to TRBJ2-3; 9 bases agree with TRBD2. The CDR3 consists of 16 residues. Germline V gene lookup returns CDR1 MGHDK and CDR2 SYGVNS. V shed 2 bases, J shed 4 bases, and the junction held 7 bases outside the gene matches. In nucleotides, the CDR3 is TGTGCCAGCAGTGAAATTCCGGGACTAGCCCCAGATACGCAGTATTTT. It encodes CASSEIPGLAPDTQYF.

In its sample, this clone was seen a few times. The V call is TRBV7-9, the J call TRBJ2-7; TRBD2 matches 12 bases. Germline CDR1 SEHNR, CDR2 FQNEAQ (reference sequence). CDR3 length: 14 amino acids. The V and J ends lost 5 bases and 4 bases, in that order; junction bases with no gene match: 3. CDR3 protein: CASSRTSGVYEQYF. The CDR3 nucleotides read TGTGCCAGCAGCCGGACTAGCGGGGTTTACGAGCAGTACTTC. The full variable domain, its missing parts supplied by reference TRBV7-9 and TRBJ2-7, is DTGVSQNPRHKITKRGQNVTFRCDPISEHNRLYWYRQTLGQGPEFLTYFQNEAQLEKSRLLSDRFSAERPKGSFSTLEIQRTEQGDSAMYLCASSRTSGVYEQYFGPGTRLTVT.

The rearrangement joins TRBV25-1 to TRBJ2-5; 12 nucleotides match TRBD1. V shed 6 bases, J shed 5 bases, and the junction held 16 bases outside the gene matches. The germline CDR1 and CDR2 sequences are MGHDK and SYGVNS. This CDR3 comprises 18 residues. CDR3 nucleotide sequence: TGTGCCAGCAGAGCCACCGGGACAGGGGGCGGCATTGTCGAGACCCAGTACTTC. Residues: CASRATGTGGGIVETQYF.

The J gene is TRBJ2-2, the V gene TRBV4-1; TRBD2 might be the D (6 bases). Germline loops: CDR1 MGHRA, CDR2 YSYEKL. The CDR3 spans 16 residues. The V gene lost 4 bases and the J gene lost 6 bases, with 18 bases spanning the gap. This CDR3 reads CASSPGVLGAAGELFF. The CDR3 DNA reads as TGCGCCAGCAGCCCGGGAGTGTTGGGCGCGGCCGGGGAGCTGTTTTTT.

The chain carries TRBV5-4 and TRBJ1-4; D is possibly TRBD1 (6 bases). V dropped 4 bases and J dropped 0 bases, with 13 bases sitting between them. The CDR3 consists of 16 residues. In germline, CDR1 is SGHNT, CDR2 YYREEE (reference sequence). The chain's CDR3 is CASSLGGITTNEKLFF. The CDR3 DNA follows: TGTGCCAGCAGCCTAGGGGGGATTACAACTAATGAAAAACTGTTTTTT.

The chain employs TRBV7-9 and TRBJ1-5, with D perhaps matching TRBD1 (6 bases). CDR3 length: 14 residues. The germline V and J ends were trimmed by 2 bases and 7 bases, with 12 bases remaining between them. The germline V gene has CDR1 SEHNR and CDR2 FQNEAQ (reference sequence). The CDR3 DNA sequence: TGTGCCAGCAGCTTAAGGGGGGCTGAGCAGCCCCAGCATTTT. It codes for CASSLRGAEQPQHF.

J is TRBJ2-3 and V is TRBV4-3, with 9 nucleotides matching TRBD1. The CDR3 loop spans 17 amino acids. V dropped 0 bases and J dropped 1; count of bases not matched to a gene: 5. CDR1 and CDR2 (germline): LGHNA, YSLEER. CDR3 residues: CASSQEWGQGGTDTQYF. The CDR3, as DNA: TGCGCCAGCAGCCAAGAATGGGGACAGGGTGGCACAGATACGCAGTATTTT.

The gene calls are TRBV5-1 and TRBJ2-7; TRBD1 agrees at 9 bases. V lost 4 bases to trimming and J lost 4 bases; unmatched junction nucleotides: 9. The germline gives CDR1 SGHRS, CDR2 YFSETQ. The CDR3 is made up of 15 amino acids. The CDR3 region is CASSPRQGEGYEQYF. The CDR3 bases are TGCGCCAGCAGCCCCCGACAGGGGGAAGGGTACGAGCAGTACTTC.

This clone appeared a few times. Its ends do not fully match the called genes, so a read error is possible. The chain recombines TRBV7-9 with TRBJ1-2; 10 nucleotides agree with TRBD1. CDR3 length: 14 amino acids. CDR1 and CDR2 from the germline V gene are SEHNR and FQNEAQ (reference sequence). This CDR3 is CASSRHGTGVTESF. CDR3 DNA sequence: TGTGCCAGCAGCCGGCACGGGACAGGGGTTACGGAGAGCTTC. Supplemented by reference TRBV7-9 and TRBJ1-2, the full variable domain reads DTGVSQNPRHKITKRGQNVTFRCDPISEHNRLYWYRQTLGQGPEFLTYFQNEAQLEKSRLLSDRFSAERPKGSFSTLEIQRTEQGDSAMYLCASSRHGTGVTESFGSGTRLTVV.

V usage is TRBV5-1 and J usage is TRBJ2-2; D is unclear. From germline, CDR1 is SGHRS and CDR2 YFSETQ. Trimming removed 7 bases at V and 0 bases at J, with 13 bases between. The CDR3 is 15 residues long. The CDR3: CASRRALANTGELFF. CDR3 bases: TGCGCCAGCCGCCGAGCTCTGGCGAACACCGGGGAGCTGTTTTTT.

The chain uses TRBV7-8 and TRBJ2-7; tentative D call: TRBD2 (6 bases). The germline gives CDR1 SGHVS, CDR2 FQNEAQ. With 5 bases removed from V and 7 bases from J, the gap between germline ends came to 15 bases. This CDR3 is 13 amino acids long. The CDR3 sequence is CASSLGTAGEQYF. The DNA for the CDR3 is TGTGCCAGCAGCCTAGGGACTGCGGGGGAGCAGTACTTC.